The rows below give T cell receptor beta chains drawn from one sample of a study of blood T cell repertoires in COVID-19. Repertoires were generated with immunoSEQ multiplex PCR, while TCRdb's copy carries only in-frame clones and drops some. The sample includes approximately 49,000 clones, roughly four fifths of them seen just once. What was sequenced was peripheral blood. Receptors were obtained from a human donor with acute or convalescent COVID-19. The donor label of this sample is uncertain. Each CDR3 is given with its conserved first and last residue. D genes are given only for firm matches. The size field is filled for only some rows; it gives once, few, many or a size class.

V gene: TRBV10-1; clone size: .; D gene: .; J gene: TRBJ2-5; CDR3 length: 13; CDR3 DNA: TGCGCCTTCAATCGGTACACGGGGGAGACCCAGTACTTC; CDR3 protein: CAFNRYTGETQYF
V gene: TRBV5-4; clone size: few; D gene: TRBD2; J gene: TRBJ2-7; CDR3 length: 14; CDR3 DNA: TGTGCCGGATCTTTCGGGACTAGAGGGTACGAGCAGTACTTC; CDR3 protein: CAGSFGTRGYEQYF
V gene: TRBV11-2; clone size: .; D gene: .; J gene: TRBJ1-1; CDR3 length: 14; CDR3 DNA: TGTGCCAGCAGCTTGATGAGGGAGAACACTGAAGCTTTCTTT; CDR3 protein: CASSLMRENTEAFF
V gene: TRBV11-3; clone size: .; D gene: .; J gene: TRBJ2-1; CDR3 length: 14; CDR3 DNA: TGTGCCAGCAGCAAGTCCGCTACCTACAATGAGCAGTTCTTC; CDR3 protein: CASSKSATYNEQFF
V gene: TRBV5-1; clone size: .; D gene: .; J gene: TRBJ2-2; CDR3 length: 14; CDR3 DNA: TGCGCCAGCAGCTTGAGCCAGGGGGGCGGGGAGCTGTTTTTT; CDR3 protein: CASSLSQGGGELFF
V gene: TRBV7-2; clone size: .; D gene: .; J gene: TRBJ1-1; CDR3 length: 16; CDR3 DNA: TGTGCCAGCAGCTTATTTCGGAGCGGGAAGAACACTGAAGCTTTCTTT; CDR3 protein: CASSLFRSGKNTEAFF
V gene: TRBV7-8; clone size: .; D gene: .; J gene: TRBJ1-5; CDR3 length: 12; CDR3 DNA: TGTGCCAGCAGCCATCACTTGCAGCCCCAGCATTTT; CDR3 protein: CASSHHLQPQHF
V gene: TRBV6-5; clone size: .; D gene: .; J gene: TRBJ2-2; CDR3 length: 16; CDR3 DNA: TGTGCCAGCAGTTTGGGGGGCGGGGGCCGGACCGGGGAGCTGTTTTTT; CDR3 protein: CASSLGGGGRTGELFF
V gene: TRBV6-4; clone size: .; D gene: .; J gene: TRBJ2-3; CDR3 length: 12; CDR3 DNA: TGTGCCAGCATCCCAGGCCCAGATACGCAGTATTTT; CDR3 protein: CASIPGPDTQYF
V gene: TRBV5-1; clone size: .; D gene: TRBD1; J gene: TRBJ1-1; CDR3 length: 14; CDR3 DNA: TGCGCCAGCAGCTTGCAGGGGGTCAACACTGAAGCTTTCTTT; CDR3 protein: CASSLQGVNTEAFF
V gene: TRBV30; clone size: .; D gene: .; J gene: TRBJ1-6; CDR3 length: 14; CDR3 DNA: TGTGCCTGGAGCCCTGCGGGGGACCATTCACCCCTCCACTTT; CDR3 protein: CAWSPAGDHSPLHF
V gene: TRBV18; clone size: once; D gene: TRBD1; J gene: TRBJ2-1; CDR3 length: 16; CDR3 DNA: TGTGCCAGCTCACCGTCCTGGGGACAGGGAGACAATGAGCAGTTCTTC; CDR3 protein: CASSPSWGQGDNEQFF
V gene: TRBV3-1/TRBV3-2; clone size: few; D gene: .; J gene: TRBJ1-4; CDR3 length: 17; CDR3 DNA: TGTGCCAGCAGCCAAGTTAGGGGGGGTGCGACTAATGAAAAACTGTTTTTT; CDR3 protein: CASSQVRGGATNEKLFF
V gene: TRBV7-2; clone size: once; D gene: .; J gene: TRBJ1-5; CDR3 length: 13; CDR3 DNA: TGTGCCAGCAGCTTAACCCCGGAGCAGCCCCAGCATTTT; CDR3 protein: CASSLTPEQPQHF
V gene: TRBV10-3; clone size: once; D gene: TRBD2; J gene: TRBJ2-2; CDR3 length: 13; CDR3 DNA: TGTGCCACCGGGACTACCCACAGGGGGGAGCTGTTTTTT; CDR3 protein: CATGTTHRGELFF
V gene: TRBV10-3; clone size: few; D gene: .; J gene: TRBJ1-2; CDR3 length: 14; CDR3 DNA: TGTGCCATCAGTGAGTCGACTGAGAACTATGGCTACACCTTC; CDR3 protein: CAISESTENYGYTF
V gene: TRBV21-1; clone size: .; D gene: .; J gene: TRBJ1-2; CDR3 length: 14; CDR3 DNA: TGTGCCAGCAGCAAAGTCATCAGGGTGATCGGCTACACCTTC; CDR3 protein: CASSKVIRVIGYTF
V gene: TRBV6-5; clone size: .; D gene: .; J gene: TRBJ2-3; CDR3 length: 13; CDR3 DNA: TGTGCCAGCAGTTACCAGGGCACAGATACGCAGTATTTT; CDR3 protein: CASSYQGTDTQYF
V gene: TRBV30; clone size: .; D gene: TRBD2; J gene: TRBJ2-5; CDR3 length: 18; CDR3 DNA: TGTGCCTGGAGTGGGATCGGAGGGGCCGCGGGAGGCTGGGAGACCCAGTACTTC; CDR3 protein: CAWSGIGGAAGGWETQYF
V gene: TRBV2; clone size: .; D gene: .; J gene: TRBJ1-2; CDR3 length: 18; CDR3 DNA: TGTGCCAGCAGTGAAGGGCGGGGAGGGTTAAGCCTTGACTATGGCTACACCTTC; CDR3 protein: CASSEGRGGLSLDYGYTF
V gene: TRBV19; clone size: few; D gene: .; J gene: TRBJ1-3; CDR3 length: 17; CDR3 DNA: TGTGCCAGTACGGACAGTGGAGGAACTTTAGCTGGAAACACCATATATTTT; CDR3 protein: CASTDSGGTLAGNTIYF
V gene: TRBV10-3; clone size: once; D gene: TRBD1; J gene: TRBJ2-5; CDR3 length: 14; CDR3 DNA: TGTGCCATCAGAGAGGGGACAGGGGCGGAGACCCAGTACTTC; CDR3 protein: CAIREGTGAETQYF
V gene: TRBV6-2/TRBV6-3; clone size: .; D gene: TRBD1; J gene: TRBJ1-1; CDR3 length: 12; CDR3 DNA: TGTGCCAGCAGTTATGGGGACAGTGAAGCTTTCTTT; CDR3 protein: CASSYGDSEAFF
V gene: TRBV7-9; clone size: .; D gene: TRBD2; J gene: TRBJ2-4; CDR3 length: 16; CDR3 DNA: TGTGCCAGCAGCCTGTCCGGGGGGGCGGCCAAAAACATTCAGTACTTC; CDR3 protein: CASSLSGGAAKNIQYF
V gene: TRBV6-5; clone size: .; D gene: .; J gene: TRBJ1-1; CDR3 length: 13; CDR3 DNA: TGTGCCAGCACCCAAACAGGGTACACTGAAGCTTTCTTT; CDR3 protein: CASTQTGYTEAFF
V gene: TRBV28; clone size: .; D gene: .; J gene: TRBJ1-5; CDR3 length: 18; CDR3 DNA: TGTGCCAGCAGCTATAACCCCAGGGTGTCAGGGTTGAATCAGCCCCAGCATTTT; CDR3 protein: CASSYNPRVSGLNQPQHF
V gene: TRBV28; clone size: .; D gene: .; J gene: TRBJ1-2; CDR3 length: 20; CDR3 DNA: TGTGCCAGCAGTACAAAGCGGGGGGGAGGAGATAAATTCTCTAACTATGGCTACACCTTC; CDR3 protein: CASSTKRGGGDKFSNYGYTF
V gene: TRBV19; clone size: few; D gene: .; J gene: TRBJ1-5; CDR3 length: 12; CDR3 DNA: TGTGCCAGTAGTTCCCCCTCCTCGGCCCAGCATTTT; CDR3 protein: CASSSPSSAQHF
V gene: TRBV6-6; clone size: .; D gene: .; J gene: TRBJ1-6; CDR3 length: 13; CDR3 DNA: TGTGCCAGCCGGGGGGTCCTAAATTCACCCCTCCACTTT; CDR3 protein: CASRGVLNSPLHF
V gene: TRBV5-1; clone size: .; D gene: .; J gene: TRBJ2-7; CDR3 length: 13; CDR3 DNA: TGCGCCAGCAGCTTGGGACAGGACTACGAGCAGTACTTC; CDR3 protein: CASSLGQDYEQYF
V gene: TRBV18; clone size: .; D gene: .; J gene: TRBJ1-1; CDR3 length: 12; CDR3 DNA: TGTGCCAGCTCACCGGGGGAGGGAAGAGCTTTCTTT; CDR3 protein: CASSPGEGRAFF
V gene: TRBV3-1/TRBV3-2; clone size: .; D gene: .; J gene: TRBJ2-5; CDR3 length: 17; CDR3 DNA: TGTGCCAGCAGCCCGCTGAAGGGTCTAGGTGGAGGAGAGACCCAGTACTTC; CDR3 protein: CASSPLKGLGGGETQYF
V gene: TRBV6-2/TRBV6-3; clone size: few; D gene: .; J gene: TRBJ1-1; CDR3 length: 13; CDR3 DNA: TGTGCCAGCTGCCTCCTCGGGAACACTGAAGCTTTCTTT; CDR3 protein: CASCLLGNTEAFF
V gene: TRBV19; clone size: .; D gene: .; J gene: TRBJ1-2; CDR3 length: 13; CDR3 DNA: TGTGCCAGTAGTCCTTGGGGCAGAGGCGGCTACACCTTC; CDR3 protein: CASSPWGRGGYTF
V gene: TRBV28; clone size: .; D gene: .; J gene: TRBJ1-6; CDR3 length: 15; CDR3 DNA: TGTGCCAGCAGTCCTCCGAGACAAGCAAATTCACCCCTCCACTTT; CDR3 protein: CASSPPRQANSPLHF
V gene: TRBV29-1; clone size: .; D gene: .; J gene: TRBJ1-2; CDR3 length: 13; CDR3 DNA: TGCAGCGTTGGTGAACGGGACTTTTCCGGCTACACCTTC; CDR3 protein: CSVGERDFSGYTF
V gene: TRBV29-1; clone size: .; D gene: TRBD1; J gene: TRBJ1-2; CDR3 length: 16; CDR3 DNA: TGCAGCGGCCGCTCCCTGACAGGGGGCATTGACGGAGGCTACACCTTC; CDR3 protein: CSGRSLTGGIDGGYTF
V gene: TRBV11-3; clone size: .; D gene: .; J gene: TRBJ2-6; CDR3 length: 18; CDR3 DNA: TGTGCCAGCAGCTTAGAGGCGGGACTTTCCTCTGGGGCCAACGTCCTGACTTTC; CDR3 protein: CASSLEAGLSSGANVLTF
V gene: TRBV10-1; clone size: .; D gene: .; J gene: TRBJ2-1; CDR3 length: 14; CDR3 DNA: TGCGCCAGCAGTGTAGGGGATCCCTACAATGAGCAGTTCTTC; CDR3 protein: CASSVGDPYNEQFF
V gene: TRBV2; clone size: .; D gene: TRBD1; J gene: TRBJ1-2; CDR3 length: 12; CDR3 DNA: TGTGCCAGCAGTGAACAGGGGGATGGCTACACCTTC; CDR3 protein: CASSEQGDGYTF
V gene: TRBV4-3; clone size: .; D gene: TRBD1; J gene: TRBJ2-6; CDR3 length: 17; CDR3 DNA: TGCGCCAGCAGCCAAGACTGGACAGGGGCTGGGGCCAACGTCCTGACTTTC; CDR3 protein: CASSQDWTGAGANVLTF
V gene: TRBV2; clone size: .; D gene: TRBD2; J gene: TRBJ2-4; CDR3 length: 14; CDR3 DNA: TGTGCCAGCAGTGAAGTTCGGGGGGGCCATCGAAGGGACTTC; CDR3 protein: CASSEVRGGHRRDF
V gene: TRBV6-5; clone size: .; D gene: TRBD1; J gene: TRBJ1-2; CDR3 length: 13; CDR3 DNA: TGTGCCAGCAGTCCGGACAGGGGCACTAGCTACACCTTC; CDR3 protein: CASSPDRGTSYTF
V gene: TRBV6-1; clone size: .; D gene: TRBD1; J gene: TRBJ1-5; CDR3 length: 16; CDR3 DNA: TGTGCCAGCAGTGATCTTGGACAGGTTGGCGATCAGCCCCAGCATTTT; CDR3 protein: CASSDLGQVGDQPQHF
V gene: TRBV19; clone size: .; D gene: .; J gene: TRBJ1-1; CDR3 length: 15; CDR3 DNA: TGTGCCAGTAGTATCCAGGGAAACATGAACACTGAAGCTTTCTTT; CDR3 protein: CASSIQGNMNTEAFF
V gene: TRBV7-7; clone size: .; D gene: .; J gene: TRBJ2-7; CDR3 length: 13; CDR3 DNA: TGTGCCAGCAGCTTAGGGCAGGAGGGCGAGCAGTACTTC; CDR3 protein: CASSLGQEGEQYF
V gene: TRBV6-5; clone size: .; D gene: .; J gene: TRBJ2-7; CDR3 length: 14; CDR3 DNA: TGTGCCAGCAATCGACAGATAGCCGACCGCGGGCAGTACTTC; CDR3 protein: CASNRQIADRGQYF
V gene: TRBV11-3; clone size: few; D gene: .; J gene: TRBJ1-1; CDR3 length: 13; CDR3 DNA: TGTGCCAGCAGCTTAGATGAGGGAACTGAAGCTTTCTTT; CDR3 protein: CASSLDEGTEAFF
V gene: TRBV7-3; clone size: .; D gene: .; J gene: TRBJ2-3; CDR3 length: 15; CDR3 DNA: TGTGCCAGCAGCTTAAGCTTCGGGGTAGCAGATACGCAGTATTTT; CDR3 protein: CASSLSFGVADTQYF
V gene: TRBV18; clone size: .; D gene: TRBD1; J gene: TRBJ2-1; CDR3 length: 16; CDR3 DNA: TGTGCCAGCTCCACGACAGGGGGGCCTTTAGGGAATGAGCAGTTCTTC; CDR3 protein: CASSTTGGPLGNEQFF
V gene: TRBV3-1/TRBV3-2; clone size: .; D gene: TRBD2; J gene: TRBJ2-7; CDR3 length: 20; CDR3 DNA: TGTGCCAGCAGCCAAAAGAAAGGGACTAGCGGATCCCTGGCCCTCTACGAGCAGTACTTC; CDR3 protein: CASSQKKGTSGSLALYEQYF
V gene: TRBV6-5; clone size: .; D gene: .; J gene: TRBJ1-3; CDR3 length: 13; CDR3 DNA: TGTGCCAGCCGGGAGGGTTTTGGAAACACCATATATTTT; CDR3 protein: CASREGFGNTIYF
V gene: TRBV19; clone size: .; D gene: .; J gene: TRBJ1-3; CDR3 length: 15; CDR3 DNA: TGTGCCAGTAGTATAGGCACCACCTACGGAAACACCATATATTTT; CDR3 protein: CASSIGTTYGNTIYF
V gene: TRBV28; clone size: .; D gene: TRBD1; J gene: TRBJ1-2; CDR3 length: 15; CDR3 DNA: TGTGCCAGCAGCGACGGGACAGCGTCGGCCTATGGCTACACCTTC; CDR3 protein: CASSDGTASAYGYTF
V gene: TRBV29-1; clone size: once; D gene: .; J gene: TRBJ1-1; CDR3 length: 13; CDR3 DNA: TGCAGCACCGAAGGACAGAGGAACACTGAAGCTTTCTTT; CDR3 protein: CSTEGQRNTEAFF